The 23 T cell receptor beta chains below come from one sample, sequenced in a study of T cell responses to AZD1222 COVID-19 vaccine. Sequencing used immunoSEQ multiplex PCR; TCRdb keeps in-frame clones, though not all of them. There are 200,000 or so clones in the sample; more than 75% occur only once, and less than 3% lies in the top ten. This specimen was peripheral blood, taken on day 0 of MenACWY control vaccination. These receptors all stem from an adult in good health.

The chain combines TRBV30 with TRBJ2-3; 12 bases line up with TRBD1. V dropped 2 bases and J dropped 1; count of bases not matched to a gene: 7. The CDR3 sequence is 17 residues long. Per germline, CDR1 GTSNPN and CDR2 SVGIG (reference sequence). CDR3 region: CAWSPGTGGAGTDTQYF. CDR3 bases: TGTGCCTGGAGTCCCGGGACAGGGGGCGCCGGCACAGATACGCAGTATTTT.

This clone was detected a few times. The genes are TRBV10-3 and TRBJ1-1, with 11 bases aligning to TRBD1. Germline values: CDR1 ENHRY, CDR2 SYGVKD. V shed 5 bases, J shed 5 bases, and the junction held 7 bases outside the gene matches. This CDR3 is 15 amino acids long. The CDR3 protein is CAISPAGTGGTEAFF. The CDR3 bases are TGTGCCATCAGTCCGGCCGGGACAGGGGGGACTGAAGCTTTCTTT.

The gene calls are TRBV5-5 and TRBJ1-4, with D perhaps matching TRBD1 (5 bases). In germline, CDR1 is SGHKS, CDR2 YYEKEE (reference sequence). CDR3 length equals 12 residues. Trimming removed 4 bases at V and 7 bases at J, with 8 bases between. CDR3 coding DNA: TGTGCCAGCAGCGGCCAGGGTGAAAAACTGTTTTTT. This encodes CASSGQGEKLFF.

The chain has TRBV2 and TRBJ1-1; a possible D gene is TRBD1 (5 bases). Trimming removed 6 bases at V and 0 bases at J, with 11 bases between. This CDR3 comprises 14 residues. CDR1 and CDR2 from the germline V gene are SNHLY and FYNNEI. The CDR3 loop reads CASSLQGLNTEAFF. In nucleotides, the CDR3 is TGTGCCAGCAGCCTCCAGGGACTGAACACTGAAGCTTTCTTT.

The chain joins TRBV6-6 to TRBJ1-4, with TRBD1 matching 10 bases. Germline-derived CDR1 and CDR2 are MNHNY and SVGAGI (reference sequence). This CDR3 comprises 13 residues. V was pared by 5 bases and J by 8 bases, with 2 bases of the junction left unmatched. CDR3 amino acids: CASSDRGREKLFF. The CDR3 DNA is TGTGCCAGCAGTGACAGGGGGCGGGAAAAACTGTTTTTT.

The chain joins TRBV10-3 to TRBJ2-7; D is possibly TRBD2 (6 bases). V was clipped by 10 bases and J by 3 bases, with 16 bases between them. Germline assignment: CDR1 ENHRY and CDR2 SYGVKD. The CDR3 loop spans 13 amino acids. CDR3 sequence (DNA): TGTGCCACCCGAGTTGGAGGGAACTACGAGCAGTACTTC. The encoded protein is CATRVGGNYEQYF.

The CDR3 DNA reads as TGTGCCAGCAGTTTCGCGGGTGCCACCTTCGAGCAGTACTTC. This translates into CASSFAGATFEQYF. The chain is built from TRBV6-5 and TRBJ2-7; D possibly corresponds to TRBD2 (5 bases). Trimming took 4 bases from V and 6 from J, leaving 16 bases between them. CDR3 size: 14 residues. The germline V gene encodes CDR1 MNHEY and CDR2 SVGAGI.

This rearrangement joins TRBV28 to TRBJ1-5; D call uncertain. Trimming took off 6 bases at V and 10 bases at J, with 19 bases between the two ends. Germline V gene sequence: CDR1 MDHEN, CDR2 SYDVKM. This CDR3 has 14 residues. The CDR3 is CASSPQDGYNPQHF. As DNA, the CDR3 is TGTGCCAGCAGCCCTCAGGACGGGTATAATCCCCAGCATTTT.

The chain carries TRBV30 and TRBJ2-7, with 8 bases fitting TRBD1. CDR1 and CDR2 (germline): GTSNPN, SVGIG (reference sequence). J gave up 2 bases and V 5 bases, and 20 bases lay outside the gene matches. This CDR3 region has 18 residues. CDR3 in amino acids: CAWGGMGQANKSPYEQYF. As DNA, the CDR3 is TGTGCCTGGGGGGGGATGGGACAGGCAAACAAAAGTCCCTACGAGCAGTACTTC.

This chain uses TRBV4-1 with TRBJ2-2; unclear D gene. Germline V CDR1 and CDR2: MGHRA, YSYEKL. CDR3 length equals 13 residues. Between the trimmed V and J ends, which lost 4 bases and 5 bases, there was a span of 8 bases. This CDR3 is CASSPDPTGELFF. The DNA of the CDR3 is TGCGCCAGCAGCCCGGACCCAACCGGGGAGCTGTTTTTT.

The V call is TRBV6-5, the J call TRBJ1-3; D might be TRBD1 (6 bases). CDR1 MNHEY and CDR2 SVGAGI come from the germline V gene. This CDR3 region has 15 residues. Between the trimmed V and J ends, which lost 2 bases and 0 bases, there was a span of 8 bases. The CDR3 loop reads CASSYDRTSGNTIYF. CDR3 in DNA: TGTGCCAGCAGTTACGACAGGACCTCTGGAAACACCATATATTTT.

CDR3 coding DNA: TGTGCCAGCAGCTTAGGAAAACAAGAGACCCAGTACTTC. This sequence encodes CASSLGKQETQYF. The gene calls are TRBV7-3 and TRBJ2-5; D gene uncertain. The germline V gene encodes CDR1 SGHTA and CDR2 FQGTGA. This CDR3 has 13 residues. V was shortened by 2 bases and J by 2 bases, with 6 bases between the two germline ends.

The rearrangement joins TRBV27 to TRBJ2-1; D may match TRBD1 or TRBD2 (5 bases each). The germline CDR1 and CDR2 sequences are MNHEY and SMNVEV (reference sequence). V gave up 5 bases and J gave up 2 bases, with 10 bases separating them. This CDR3 is built from 14 residues. The CDR3 DNA reads TGTGCCAGCAGTCGGGACGCACCCTACAATGAGCAGTTCTTC. Amino acid sequence: CASSRDAPYNEQFF.

V and J are TRBV5-6 and TRBJ1-6; D may be TRBD1 (6 bases). Trimming stripped 2 bases from V and 7 bases from J, with 13 bases between. The CDR3 spans 15 residues. The germline gives CDR1 SGHDT, CDR2 YYEEEE. DNA of the CDR3: TGTGCCAGCAGCTTCCTCCGGGGGCGAAATTCACCCCTCCACTTT. It specifies CASSFLRGRNSPLHF.

The chain recombines TRBV27 with TRBJ2-5; D remains ambiguous. From germline, CDR1 is MNHEY and CDR2 SMNVEV (reference sequence). V shed 3 bases and J shed 5 bases, with 4 bases lying between them. This CDR3 has 11 residues. Here the CDR3 DNA reads TGTGCCAGCAGTTTTCGGGAGACCCAGTACTTC. This gives the protein CASSFRETQYF.

A remark on this clone: Other DNA sequences in this sample translate to the same CDR3. V is TRBV5-4 and J is TRBJ2-7, with a possible D match to TRBD1 (5 bases). Trimming took off 4 bases at V and 1 base at J, with 9 bases between the two ends. The germline CDR1 and CDR2 sequences are SGHNT and YYREEE (reference sequence). CDR3 length: 13 residues. The CDR3 bases are TGTGCCAGCAGCCCTCGACAGTCCTACGAGCAGTACTTC. Protein product: CASSPRQSYEQYF.

CDR3 nucleotides: TGTGCCAGTAATGGGGCTTCCACAGATACGCAGTATTTT. This codes for CASNGASTDTQYF. V gene TRBV19 combines with J gene TRBJ2-3, with D maybe TRBD1 (5 bases). The V and J ends lost 7 bases and 2 bases respectively, with 10 bases between them. Germline lookup yields CDR1 LNHDA and CDR2 SQIVND (reference sequence). The CDR3 is 13 residues long.

The chain couples TRBV7-9 to TRBJ1-2, with D hard to call. Trimming shortened V by 2 bases and J by 1 base, and 2 bases separated the two germline ends. The CDR3 spans 12 residues. Germline V CDR1 and CDR2: SEHNR, FQNEAQ (reference sequence). The CDR3 nucleotides read TGTGCCAGCAGCTTAAGTAACTATGGCTACACCTTC. Encoded protein: CASSLSNYGYTF.

The chain uses TRBV19 and TRBJ2-3; D gene ambiguous. The germline V gene has CDR1 LNHDA and CDR2 SQIVND (reference sequence). Trimming shortened V by 8 bases and J by 1 base, and 7 bases separated the two germline ends. The CDR3 length is 12 residues. CDR3 in amino acids: CASAKRTDTQYF. The CDR3 DNA sequence: TGTGCCAGTGCCAAACGCACAGATACGCAGTATTTT.

The rearrangement uses TRBV3-1 (or the pseudogene TRBV3-2) and TRBJ2-5; TRBD2 matches 14 bases. The CDR3 has 16 amino acids. The germline CDR1 and CDR2 sequences are LGHDT and YNNKEL (reference sequence). Trimming took 3 bases from V and 5 from J; bases not matched to a gene: 5. CDR3 region: CASSQRLAGGMETQYF. For the CDR3, the DNA is TGTGCCAGCAGCCAGAGACTAGCGGGAGGGATGGAGACCCAGTACTTC.

The chain employs TRBV14 and TRBJ2-4; tentative D call: TRBD2 (7 bases). Germline lookup yields CDR1 SGHDN and CDR2 FVKESK. The length of the CDR3 is 16 residues. V was clipped by 4 bases and J by 13 bases, with 26 bases between them. CDR3 region: CASSPTPGGWGTKQYF. The CDR3 DNA reads as TGTGCCAGCAGCCCCACCCCCGGGGGGTGGGGGACAAAGCAGTACTTC. The variable domain in full, completed from reference TRBV14 and TRBJ2-4, reads EAGVTQFPSHSVIEKGQTVTLRCDPISGHDNLYWYRRVMGKEIKFLLHFVKESKQDESGMPNNRFLAERTGGTYSTLKVQPAELEDSGVYFCASSPTPGGWGTKQYFGAGTRLSVL.

This clone showed up just a few times. V and J are TRBV6-1 and TRBJ2-3; D might be TRBD1 or TRBD2, each matching 5 bases. The V end was cut by 0 bases, the J end by 5 bases, with 9 bases between. This CDR3 has 14 residues. Germline V gives CDR1 MNHNS, CDR2 SASEGT. The CDR3 loop is CASSEAPGQDTQYF. The DNA for the CDR3 is TGTGCCAGCAGTGAAGCGCCGGGGCAAGATACGCAGTATTTT.

The table lists this clone with a few counts. The gene calls are TRBV6-5 and TRBJ1-4; D is ambiguous. The germline V and J ends were trimmed by 0 bases and 0 bases, with 8 bases remaining between them. The CDR3 loop spans 16 amino acids. The germline V gene has CDR1 MNHEY and CDR2 SVGAGI. The chain's CDR3 is CASSYSIVATNEKLFF. CDR3 nucleotide sequence: TGTGCCAGCAGTTACTCGATAGTTGCAACTAATGAAAAACTGTTTTTT.